These 19 T cell receptor beta chains were all obtained from the same sample, sequenced in a study of blood T cell repertoires in COVID-19. The repertoire was sequenced with immunoSEQ multiplex PCR; TCRdb's copy has only in-frame clones and lacks some. The data contain approximately 70,000 clones, more than 75% of them singletons. Sequencing input: peripheral blood. These receptors all stem from a woman in her sixties or seventies with acute or convalescent COVID-19.

The chain joins TRBV7-6 to TRBJ1-2, with unresolved D. V lost 1 base and J lost 3, with 12 bases in between. The germline gives CDR1 SGHVS, CDR2 FNYEAQ. The CDR3 runs to 15 residues. The CDR3 bases are TGTGCCAGCAGCTTAGTGGAGGGCCCGGACTATGGCTACACCTTC. This encodes CASSLVEGPDYGYTF.

J is TRBJ2-2 and V is TRBV11-2; perhaps TRBD2 as D (6 bases). Trimming took 4 bases from V and 6 from J, leaving 18 bases between them. CDR1 is SGHAT and CDR2 is FQNNGV in the germline V gene. The CDR3 consists of 16 residues. This CDR3 reads CASSSRTQEGSGELFF. CDR3 sequence (DNA): TGTGCCAGCAGCTCTAGGACCCAGGAGGGTTCCGGGGAGCTGTTTTTT.

CDR3: CASSLAIGTGEGGYTF. CDR3 DNA sequence: TGCGCCAGCAGCTTGGCCATCGGGACAGGGGAGGGCGGCTACACCTTC. The rearrangement uses TRBV5-1 and TRBJ1-2; 10 positions agree with TRBD1. The CDR3 loop spans 16 amino acids. V lost 0 bases to trimming and J lost 8 bases; unmatched junction nucleotides: 10. In germline, CDR1 is SGHRS, CDR2 YFSETQ.

The chain recombines TRBV5-6 with TRBJ2-7, with D possibly being TRBD2 (5 bases). The CDR3 contains 12 residues. Germline V gives CDR1 SGHDT, CDR2 YYEEEE. Trimming took off 4 bases at V and 2 bases at J, with 7 bases between the two ends. CDR3 DNA sequence: TGTGCCAGCAGCCTCGGGACCTACGAGCAGTACTTC. Translated: CASSLGTYEQYF.

The chain is built from TRBV5-1 and TRBJ2-7, with D possibly matching TRBD1 (5 bases). With 0 bases removed from V and 1 base from J, the gap between germline ends came to 11 bases. The germline V gene encodes CDR1 SGHRS and CDR2 YFSETQ. The CDR3 spans 15 residues. The CDR3 DNA sequence: TGCGCCAGCAGCTTGGAAAGGGGCGGATCCTACGAGCAGTACTTC. Protein product: CASSLERGGSYEQYF. Together with reference TRBV5-1 and TRBJ2-7, the CDR3 gives the full variable domain: KAGVTQTPRYLIKTRGQQVTLSCSPISGHRSVSWYQQTPGQGLQFLFEYFSETQRNKGNFPGRFSGRQFSNSRSEMNVSTLELGDSALYLCASSLERGGSYEQYFGPGTRLTVT.

Of note for this clone: Relative to the germline gene, one junction end is altered; a read error may explain this. V and J are TRBV7-7 and TRBJ2-5; 8 bases are shared with TRBD2. Germline loops: CDR1 SSHAT, CDR2 FNYEAQ (reference sequence). The CDR3 loop spans 15 amino acids. The CDR3 DNA is TGTGCTAGCAGCATAACCGGGACTAGGGAAGAGACCCAGTACTTC. This sequence encodes CASSITGTREETQYF. Together with reference TRBV7-7 and TRBJ2-5, the CDR3 gives the full variable domain: GAGVSQSPRYKVTKRGQDVTLRCDPISSHATLYWYQQALGQGPEFLTYFNYEAQPDKSGLPSDRFSAERPEGSISTLTIQRTEQRDSAMYRCASSITGTREETQYFGPGTRLLVL.

The chain employs TRBV7-6 and TRBJ2-7; a possible D gene is TRBD1 (6 bases). V was pared by 5 bases and J by 3 bases, with 11 bases between. CDR1 and CDR2 (germline): SGHVS, FNYEAQ. The CDR3 totals 13 residues. CDR3 loop: CASSPRDNYEQYF. For the CDR3, the DNA is TGTGCCAGCAGCCCCCGGGACAACTACGAGCAGTACTTC.

This clone has only a few counts. The chain has TRBV2 and TRBJ2-7; 7 bases line up with TRBD1. The CDR3 is 13 amino acids. The germline gives CDR1 SNHLY, CDR2 FYNNEI. V lost 7 bases and J lost 3; bases outside the gene matches: 6. Here the CDR3 DNA reads TGTGCCAGCAATAGTGGACAGGACTACGAGCAGTACTTC. Residues: CASNSGQDYEQYF.

V and J are TRBV6-2 or TRBV6-3 and TRBJ2-7, with 8 bases lining up with TRBD1. This CDR3 has 14 residues. J lost 5 bases, V lost 5 bases, and 8 bases had no gene match. The germline CDR1 and CDR2 sequences are MNHEY and SVGEGT. Here the CDR3 DNA reads TGTGCCAGCAGTCCCCGACAGGGGTATAACGAGCAGTACTTC. Its protein product is CASSPRQGYNEQYF.

V and J are TRBV7-2 and TRBJ1-6, with a tentative D call TRBD1 (5 bases). Germline CDR1 reads SGHTA; CDR2 reads FQGNSA. The germline V and J ends were trimmed by 8 bases and 10 bases, with 18 bases remaining between them. The CDR3 runs 14 residues. This chain's CDR3 is CASGYGREGSPLHF. CDR3 nucleotides: TGTGCCAGCGGCTACGGCAGGGAGGGGTCACCCCTCCACTTT.

This chain links TRBV5-1 with TRBJ2-3; TRBD1 matches 8 bases. The germline CDR1 and CDR2 sequences are SGHRS and YFSETQ. V gave up 0 bases and J gave up 3 bases; unmatched junction bases: 6. The CDR3 covers 16 residues. The CDR3 sequence is CASSLAAGGRTDTQYF. CDR3 in DNA: TGCGCCAGCAGCTTGGCCGCAGGGGGCCGGACAGATACGCAGTATTTT.

The chain has TRBV12-3 or TRBV12-4 and TRBJ1-1; D uncertain. The germline V and J ends were trimmed by 7 bases and 6 bases, with 15 bases remaining between them. The CDR3 contains 13 residues. CDR3 residues: CASTPDLFPEAFF. The CDR3 nucleotides are TGTGCCAGCACCCCCGACTTGTTTCCTGAAGCTTTCTTT.

The V gene is TRBV7-3, the J gene TRBJ2-2; D is undetermined. The ends were cut back, 3 bases at V and 4 bases at J, with 6 bases in the middle. There are 13 residues in the CDR3. Germline V CDR1 and CDR2: SGHTA, FQGTGA. CDR3 DNA: TGTGCCAGCAGCTTCCCGGGCACCGGGGAGCTGTTTTTT. Translating gives CASSFPGTGELFF.

V and J are TRBV7-8 and TRBJ1-2; unclear D gene. The CDR3 loop spans 14 amino acids. Trimming removed 6 bases at V and 1 base at J, with 12 bases between. Germline V lookup: CDR1 SGHVS, CDR2 FQNEAQ. The CDR3 DNA follows: TGTGCCAGCAGTCTAGACGGTTTTAACTATGGCTACACCTTC. It translates to CASSLDGFNYGYTF.

The CDR3: CASSYVSSAFYEQYF. The CDR3 DNA is TGTGCCAGCAGTTACGTGAGTAGCGCGTTCTACGAGCAGTACTTC. The J gene is TRBJ2-7, the V gene TRBV6-2 or TRBV6-3; possible D gene TRBD2, 5 bases. Per the germline V gene, CDR1 is MNHEY and CDR2 is SVGEGT. V was clipped by 2 bases and J by 3 bases, with 14 bases between them. The CDR3 has 15 amino acids.

V usage is TRBV6-2 or TRBV6-3 and J usage is TRBJ2-7; D not certain. The CDR3 runs 12 residues. From germline, CDR1 is MNHEY and CDR2 SVGEGT. V lost 2 bases and J lost 3, with 5 bases in between. CDR3 region: CASSYAGYEQYF. The CDR3 DNA reads as TGTGCCAGCAGTTACGCCGGCTACGAGCAGTACTTC.

V and J are TRBV19 and TRBJ1-5, with a weak D call TRBD1 (5 bases). Trimming removed 1 base from V and 8 bases from J, with 9 bases in between. Germline CDR1 LNHDA, CDR2 SQIVND (reference sequence). The CDR3 extends over 13 amino acids. CDR3: CASSIVWGEPQHF. CDR3 DNA sequence: TGTGCCAGTAGTATAGTTTGGGGGGAGCCCCAGCATTTT.

This clone was counted a few times. The chain combines TRBV6-5 with TRBJ1-4, with 7 positions matching TRBD1. Trimming at V came to 5 bases and at J to 7 bases, leaving 7 bases not matched to a gene. The CDR3 is made up of 14 amino acids. Germline V gene sequence: CDR1 MNHEY, CDR2 SVGAGI. CDR3 in DNA: TGTGCCAGCAGTAGACAGGGATTGCGTGAAAAACTGTTTTTT. It translates to CASSRQGLREKLFF.

J is TRBJ2-1 and V is TRBV7-9; 9 positions match TRBD1. The CDR3 loop spans 13 amino acids. Trimming removed 3 bases from V and 8 bases from J; junction bases left unmatched: 2. Looked up from germline, CDR1 is SEHNR and CDR2 is FQNEAQ (reference sequence). Written as DNA, the CDR3 is TGTGCCAGCAGCTTGCGACAGGGGGATGAGCAGTTCTTC. Translating gives CASSLRQGDEQFF.